One and the same sample provided the 32 T cell receptor beta chains below, sequenced in a study of vaccination effects on CD4 cells after COVID-19. TCRdb keeps only in-frame clones here, not all; method: immunoSEQ multiplex PCR. The sample has roughly 30,000 clones; roughly 75% are singletons. It was after around 10 days of culture that CD4+ T cells were isolated. PCR showed that the person got SARS-CoV-2 infection at some point between March and December 2020. The cohort was immunized with two doses of either the BNT162b2 or mRNA-1273 vaccine. Their antigen targets remain unknown. Sequencing was performed on CD4+ T cells from PBMCs cultured without peptide, taken after COVID-19 vaccination. All receptors come from a human donor who had a prior SARS-CoV-2 infection.

V usage is TRBV9 and J usage is TRBJ2-2; D ambiguous. V lost 0 bases, J lost 6 bases, and 6 bases lay in between. Germline loops: CDR1 SGDLS, CDR2 YYNGEE. This CDR3 region has 13 residues. Here the CDR3 reads CASSVAVPGELFF. The CDR3 DNA is TGTGCCAGCAGCGTAGCGGTGCCCGGGGAGCTGTTTTTT.

The rearrangement links TRBV11-3 to TRBJ2-4; D is ambiguous. CDR1 and CDR2 from the germline V gene are SGHNT and YENEEA. The V and J ends lost 4 bases and 0 bases respectively, with 22 bases between them. The CDR3 covers 19 residues. In DNA form, the CDR3 reads TGTGCCAGCAGCTCCGTACAGCCCCCGGCAGTAATAGCCAAAAACATTCAGTACTTC. Its translation: CASSSVQPPAVIAKNIQYF.

Within the sample, this clone is medium-sized (0.01 to 0.1%). The chain recombines TRBV27 with TRBJ1-2; possibly TRBD1 for D (5 bases). The CDR3 consists of 14 residues. Trimming left V 5 bases short and J 4 bases short, with 14 bases between. The germline V gene encodes CDR1 MNHEY and CDR2 SMNVEV (reference sequence). CDR3 in amino acids: CASSRGGLPYGYTF. In DNA, the CDR3 is TGTGCCAGCAGTCGGGGGGGACTGCCCTATGGCTACACCTTC.

The V gene is TRBV11-2, the J gene TRBJ2-6; D is unclear. The length of the CDR3 is 14 residues. Germline V lookup: CDR1 SGHAT, CDR2 FQNNGV. With 5 bases removed from V and 4 bases from J, the gap between germline ends came to 9 bases. CDR3 in amino acids: CASSPVAGANVLTF. The CDR3, as DNA: TGTGCCAGCAGCCCCGTAGCCGGGGCCAACGTCCTGACTTTC.

The genes are TRBV7-3 and TRBJ2-2; TRBD1 or TRBD2 may be the D gene (5 bases each). The germline CDR1 and CDR2 sequences are SGHTA and FQGTGA. This CDR3 contains 15 residues. Trimming pared 4 bases from V and 3 bases from J, leaving 12 bases between. The CDR3 protein is CASSSRDRDTGELFF. The CDR3 DNA follows: TGTGCCAGCAGCTCCCGGGACCGCGACACCGGGGAGCTGTTTTTT.

The chain has TRBV7-9 and TRBJ2-1; D is unresolved. Germline lookup yields CDR1 SEHNR and CDR2 FQNEAQ (reference sequence). The CDR3 spans 14 residues. V gave up 2 bases and J gave up 8 bases, with 13 bases separating them. This CDR3 is CASSLSQSADEQFF. As DNA, the CDR3 is TGTGCCAGCAGCTTATCCCAAAGCGCCGATGAGCAGTTCTTC.

V is TRBV2 and J is TRBJ2-6; D not resolved. The CDR3 length is 14 residues. V was pared by 3 bases and J by 0 bases, with 3 bases between. Germline CDR1 reads SNHLY; CDR2 reads FYNNEI. The CDR3 DNA follows: TGTGCCAGCAGTGACACCTCTGGGGCCAACGTCCTGACTTTC. Translated, it gives CASSDTSGANVLTF.

The V call is TRBV5-1, the J call TRBJ1-6; D may be TRBD1 (5 bases). The V gene's germline CDR1 is SGHRS and CDR2 YFSETQ. The CDR3 sequence is 15 residues long. V gave up 2 bases and J gave up 5 bases, with 11 bases separating them. CDR3 nucleotides: TGCGCCAGCAGCTTCCAGGCAGGGAATAATTCACCCCTCCACTTT. It yields the protein CASSFQAGNNSPLHF.

This clone was observed a handful of times. The chain is built from TRBV5-1 and TRBJ2-7; a possible D gene is TRBD1 (6 bases). Trimming stripped 4 bases from V and 5 bases from J, with 13 bases between. This CDR3 contains 13 residues. From germline, CDR1 is SGHRS and CDR2 YFSETQ. This chain's CDR3 is CASSQTTGNEQYF. The CDR3 DNA follows: TGCGCCAGCAGCCAAACCACAGGGAACGAGCAGTACTTC.

The chain employs TRBV18 and TRBJ1-2, with D maybe TRBD1 (5 bases). Trimming removed 2 bases from V and 4 bases from J, with 14 bases in between. The germline V gene has CDR1 KGHSH and CDR2 LQKENI. This CDR3 spans 15 amino acids. CDR3 sequence reads: CASSPTIDRSYGYTF. Here the CDR3 DNA reads TGTGCCAGCTCACCAACAATCGACAGAAGCTATGGCTACACCTTC.

This CDR3 is CASSLSYTRLAGEGQYF. The CDR3 DNA reads as TGTGCCAGCAGCTTATCCTACACAAGACTAGCGGGGGAGGGGCAGTATTTT. The chain uses TRBV7-2 and TRBJ2-3, with 12 nucleotides matching TRBD2. There are 17 residues in the CDR3. With 2 bases clipped from V and 11 bases from J, the junction kept 14 bases outside the gene matches. Germline V gene lookup returns CDR1 SGHTA and CDR2 FQGNSA. The full variable domain, completed using reference TRBV7-2 and TRBJ2-3, is GAGVSQSPSNKVTEKGKDVELRCDPISGHTALYWYRQSLGQGLEFLIYFQGNSAPDKSGLPSDRFSAERTGGSVSTLTIQRTQQEDSAVYLCASSLSYTRLAGEGQYFGPGTRLTVL.

The chain is built from TRBV30 and TRBJ1-5; tentative D call: TRBD1 (5 bases). The V and J ends lost 0 bases and 11 bases respectively, with 20 bases between them. Germline-derived CDR1 and CDR2 are GTSNPN and SVGIG (reference sequence). The CDR3 is 15 amino acids. The CDR3 coding sequence is TGTGCCTGGAGTGTAGGAGGGGCAGGGAAGTTGGCCCAGCATTTT. Protein product: CAWSVGGAGKLAQHF.

V is TRBV5-4 and J is TRBJ2-2, with TRBD1 as a possible D gene (5 bases). This CDR3 region has 16 residues. Trimming pared 3 bases from V and 4 bases from J, leaving 16 bases between. Germline CDR1 and CDR2: SGHNT and YYREEE (reference sequence). CDR3 nucleotide sequence: TGTGCCAGCAGCTCGGAGTGGGGCCCGGGCACCGGGGAGCTGTTTTTT. It encodes CASSSEWGPGTGELFF.

This chain joins TRBV2 and TRBJ2-1; the D gene is possibly TRBD1 (6 bases). The CDR3 is 12 residues long. Per the germline V gene, CDR1 is SNHLY and CDR2 is FYNNEI. V lost 7 bases, J lost 15 bases, and 19 bases lay in between. In DNA, the CDR3 is TGTGCCAGCACCACAACAGGGTCCCGTGCGTTCTTC. Translating gives CASTTTGSRAFF.

This rearrangement joins TRBV14 to TRBJ1-5; D unresolved. Germline assignment: CDR1 SGHDN and CDR2 FVKESK. V shed 4 bases and J shed 5 bases, with 12 bases lying between them. The CDR3 length is 14 residues. In DNA form, the CDR3 reads TGTGCCAGCAGCCCTTCCAATGCGGATCAGCCCCAGCATTTT. This gives the protein CASSPSNADQPQHF.

This clone was detected only a few times. The rearrangement uses TRBV6-5 and TRBJ1-5; a possible D gene is TRBD1 (5 bases). The CDR3 has 14 residues. Looked up from germline, CDR1 is MNHEY and CDR2 is SVGAGI. Trimming took off 5 bases at V and 2 bases at J, with 10 bases between the two ends. The CDR3 coding sequence is TGTGCCAGCAGTCTCAGGGCGGGCAATCAGCCCCAGCATTTT. Protein: CASSLRAGNQPQHF.

V and J are TRBV6-4 and TRBJ2-3; 11 nucleotides agree with TRBD2. Germline V gene data show CDR1 as MRHNA and CDR2 as SNTAGT. There are 15 residues in the CDR3. The ends lost 3 bases at V and 3 bases at J; junction bases unmatched: 2. In DNA, the CDR3 is TGTGCCAGCAGTGAATCTAGCGGGGGGACAGATACGCAGTATTTT. It translates to CASSESSGGTDTQYF.

The gene calls are TRBV5-1 and TRBJ2-7; possibly TRBD1 for D (5 bases). Deletions cut 7 bases from V and 7 bases from J, with 15 bases between. The CDR3 length is 12 residues. Germline CDR1 is SGHRS and CDR2 is YFSETQ. CDR3 sequence: CASANRLEEQYF. DNA for the CDR3: TGCGCCAGCGCGAACAGGCTTGAAGAGCAGTACTTC.

CDR3 sequence (DNA): TGTGCCAGCAGTGAATCCCCGGCAGCCTATAATTCACCCCTCCACTTT. Its protein product is CASSESPAAYNSPLHF. The chain is built from TRBV6-1 and TRBJ1-6; D gene ambiguous. The CDR3 length is 16 residues. V lost 2 bases to trimming and J lost 2 bases, with 10 bases between them. Germline lookup yields CDR1 MNHNS and CDR2 SASEGT.

The chain combines TRBV18 with TRBJ1-1; 11 bases align to TRBD1. The CDR3 contains 15 residues. V was pared by 5 bases and J by 5 bases, with 7 bases of the junction left unmatched. Germline-derived CDR1 and CDR2 are KGHSH and LQKENI. CDR3 residues: CASSGQGAGSTEAFF. The CDR3 DNA is TGTGCCAGCTCAGGACAGGGGGCCGGGAGTACTGAAGCTTTCTTT. Full variable domain (outside the CDR3, taken from reference TRBV18 and TRBJ1-1): NAGVMQNPRHLVRRRGQEARLRCSPMKGHSHVYWYRQLPEEGLKFMVYLQKENIIDESGMPKERFSAEFPKEGPSILRIQQVVRGDSAAYFCASSGQGAGSTEAFFGQGTRLTVV.

Only one count was recorded for this clone. The J gene is TRBJ2-4, the V gene TRBV27, with a possible D match to TRBD1 (5 bases). Between the trimmed V and J ends, which lost 8 bases and 7 bases, there was a span of 9 bases. The CDR3 extends over 11 amino acids. Germline V gene data show CDR1 as MNHEY and CDR2 as SMNVEV (reference sequence). The CDR3 here is CASYRNNIQYF. The CDR3 DNA follows: TGTGCCAGCTACAGGAATAACATTCAGTACTTC.

V and J are TRBV5-6 and TRBJ1-5; D remains ambiguous. V dropped 0 bases and J dropped 2 bases, with 9 bases sitting between them. The CDR3 has 15 residues. Germline V gives CDR1 SGHDT, CDR2 YYEEEE. The CDR3 coding sequence is TGTGCCAGCAGCTTGGTATCGCAGGGCAATCAGCCCCAGCATTTT. Encoded protein: CASSLVSQGNQPQHF.

The chain is built from TRBV4-1 and TRBJ1-3, with 9 positions matching TRBD1. The germline V gene has CDR1 MGHRA and CDR2 YSYEKL. J lost 0 bases, V lost 3 bases, and 9 bases had no gene match. CDR3 size: 18 residues. The DNA of the CDR3 is TGCGCCAGCAGCCACCGAACAGGGGGCCGTAACTCTGGAAACACCATATATTTT. Amino acids: CASSHRTGGRNSGNTIYF.

This chain joins TRBV7-8 and TRBJ2-5; D is perhaps TRBD2 (7 bases). V lost 6 bases, J lost 7 bases, and 24 bases lay in between. Germline CDR1 is SGHVS and CDR2 is FQNEAQ. The CDR3 contains 16 residues. The CDR3 coding sequence is TGTGCCAGCAGGGCAAGGTGGGGGGGCCGAATGGGGACCCAGTACTTC. Translated: CASRARWGGRMGTQYF.

The chain employs TRBV5-6 and TRBJ2-3, with D possibly being TRBD2 (6 bases). CDR1 SGHDT and CDR2 YYEEEE come from the germline V gene. Trimming took off 4 bases at V and 5 bases at J, with 11 bases between the two ends. CDR3 size: 13 residues. Written as DNA, the CDR3 is TGTGCCAGCAGCGGGGGGACCGTAGATACGCAGTATTTT. This encodes CASSGGTVDTQYF. Combining the CDR3 with reference TRBV5-6 and TRBJ2-3 gives the whole variable domain DAGVTQSPTHLIKTRGQQVTLRCSPKSGHDTVSWYQQALGQGPQFIFQYYEEEERQRGNFPDRFSGHQFPNYSSELNVNALLLGDSALYLCASSGGTVDTQYFGPGTRLTVL.

The DNA of the CDR3 is TGCGCCAGCAGCTTGCTAACTAGCGGGGGGGCTGGGGATGAGCAGTTCTTC. Protein: CASSLLTSGGAGDEQFF. V is TRBV5-1 and J is TRBJ2-1; 13 bases are a match to TRBD2. The CDR3 consists of 17 residues. With V trimmed by 1 base and J by 8 bases, 9 bases remained unmatched. The germline V gene has CDR1 SGHRS and CDR2 YFSETQ.

The chain recombines TRBV18 with TRBJ1-2; a possible D gene is TRBD1 (6 bases). Per the germline V gene, CDR1 is KGHSH and CDR2 is LQKENI. This CDR3 contains 14 residues. V shed 4 bases and J shed 0 bases, with 9 bases lying between them. For the CDR3, the DNA is TGTGCCAGCTCACGACAGGTAGCTAACTATGGCTACACCTTC. Encoded protein: CASSRQVANYGYTF. Variable domain in full (rest from reference TRBV18 and TRBJ1-2): NAGVMQNPRHLVRRRGQEARLRCSPMKGHSHVYWYRQLPEEGLKFMVYLQKENIIDESGMPKERFSAEFPKEGPSILRIQQVVRGDSAAYFCASSRQVANYGYTFGSGTRLTVV.

J is TRBJ2-2 and V is TRBV5-4; possible D gene TRBD2, 5 bases. Germline V gene data show CDR1 as SGHNT and CDR2 as YYREEE (reference sequence). This CDR3 is built from 15 residues. The germline V and J ends were trimmed by 0 bases and 1 base, with 7 bases remaining between them. The CDR3 loop is CASSLAGENTGELFF. The CDR3 nucleotides are TGTGCCAGCAGCTTGGCCGGGGAGAACACCGGGGAGCTGTTTTTT.

This clone was counted between two and nine times. This chain joins TRBV9 and TRBJ2-1; D remains ambiguous. This CDR3 comprises 15 residues. Germline CDR1 and CDR2: SGDLS and YYNGEE. The ends were cut back, 0 bases at V and 2 bases at J, with 9 bases in the middle. This CDR3 is CASSVAAAAYNEQFF. Written as DNA, the CDR3 is TGTGCCAGCAGCGTAGCGGCGGCCGCCTACAATGAGCAGTTCTTC.

The chain uses TRBV24-1 and TRBJ2-7; TRBD2 aligns across 7 bases. CDR3 length: 15 residues. V dropped 3 bases and J dropped 0; count of bases not matched to a gene: 4. CDR1 KGHDR and CDR2 SFDVKD come from the germline V gene. The CDR3 spells CATSDPSGPSYEQYF. CDR3 nucleotides: TGTGCCACCAGTGATCCTAGCGGCCCCTCCTACGAGCAGTACTTC.

The chain links TRBV6-6 to TRBJ1-1; TRBD1 is a possible D gene (6 bases). Trimming removed 3 bases from V and 4 bases from J, with 18 bases in between. Germline V CDR1 and CDR2: MNHNY, SVGAGI (reference sequence). This CDR3 region has 16 residues. The DNA of the CDR3 is TGTGCCAGCAGTTATTCGGGGGGCTCAGGACCCACTGAAGCTTTCTTT. Protein product: CASSYSGGSGPTEAFF.

This chain joins TRBV5-1 and TRBJ2-5; 9 bases match TRBD1. There are 16 residues in the CDR3. J was trimmed by 5 bases and V by 4 bases; bases with no gene match: 12. Per the germline V gene, CDR1 is SGHRS and CDR2 is YFSETQ. CDR3 bases: TGCGCCAGCAGCACTTATGAACAGGGGGCGGGGGAGACCCAGTACTTC. Amino acid sequence: CASSTYEQGAGETQYF. Complete variable domain (other parts from reference TRBV5-1 and TRBJ2-5): KAGVTQTPRYLIKTRGQQVTLSCSPISGHRSVSWYQQTPGQGLQFLFEYFSETQRNKGNFPGRFSGRQFSNSRSEMNVSTLELGDSALYLCASSTYEQGAGETQYFGPGTRLLVL.